The 30 T cell receptor beta chains given below trace back to one sample, sequenced in a study of regulatory T cells in long-lasting Graves disease (dated by TCRdb to the early 2020s). To prepare the library, multiplex PCR was applied. The sequencing machine was an Illumina HiSeq 4000. CDR3 regions were amplified by Arm-PCR with iRepertoire HTBI primers to construct TCR beta libraries. TCRdb reworked the public reads: Q25 trimming with fastp, MiXCR clone assembly, productive beta chains retained. Rows are combined by CDR3 protein, so each entry shows the most common genes and DNA. Recorded for this sample are roughly 470,000 distinct CDR3 sequences; less than 25% of them occurred a single time. Approximately 7.8% of the sample belongs to the ten largest clones. This specimen's time point label, interpreted: persistent/refractory GD, antithyroid drugs over 5 years with positive TRAb. For both TCR sequencing and RNA sequencing, RNA was extracted from PBMCs in TRIzol.

The sample in question was peripheral blood mononuclear cells (PBMCs), obtained when the disease was refractory, from a patient treated with antithyroid drugs. The source of these receptors is a female donor with Graves disease.

The V and J genes are TRBV9 and TRBJ2-7; TRBD2 matches 9 bases. With V trimmed by 0 bases and J by 6 bases, 13 bases remained unmatched. Germline V CDR1 and CDR2: SGDLS, YYNGEE. This CDR3 is built from 17 residues. CDR3: CASSVGGLASGMGEQYF. The CDR3 DNA is TGTGCCAGCAGCGTAGGCGGGTTGGCTAGCGGGATGGGCGAGCAGTACTTC.

This clonotype was seen more than once but under ten times. In this CDR3 the conserved last residue, phenylalanine or tryptophan, is missing, so a read error is likely. V is TRBV6-5 and J is TRBJ1-1, with D tentatively TRBD1 (6 bases). This CDR3 region has 13 residues. Germline lookup yields CDR1 MNHEY and CDR2 SVGAGI. The DNA for the CDR3 is TGTGCCTGCAGTTACGGAGGGGGCACTGAAGCTTTCTCT. Its translation is CACSYGGGTEAFS.

In this sample, this clonotype turned up a few times. The V and J genes are TRBV7-9 and TRBJ1-5; 7 nucleotides agree with TRBD1. Looked up from germline, CDR1 is SEHNR and CDR2 is FQNEAQ (reference sequence). V was pared by 5 bases and J by 3 bases, with 7 bases of the junction left unmatched. The CDR3 spans 15 residues. Here the CDR3 DNA reads TGTGCCAGCAGCCCCGGGACAGAGCTCAATCAGCCCCAGCATTTT. Protein product: CASSPGTELNQPQHF.

The rearrangement uses TRBV6-2 or TRBV6-3 and TRBJ2-5; D possibly uses TRBD1 or TRBD2 (5 bases each). CDR1 and CDR2 (germline): MNHEY, SVGEGT. This CDR3 region has 18 residues. V lost 10 bases to trimming and J lost 2 bases, with 29 bases between them. The CDR3 region is CATIPLRGESGRQETQYF. In nucleotides, the CDR3 is TGTGCCACCATTCCCCTAAGGGGCGAATCGGGACGGCAAGAGACCCAGTACTTC.

About this clonotype: Possible read error: a much larger clone is one base away. The chain joins TRBV28 to TRBJ2-6; 7 bases line up with TRBD1. Trimming removed 9 bases from V and 2 bases from J; junction bases left unmatched: 7. This CDR3 has 15 residues. The germline gives CDR1 MDHEN, CDR2 SYDVKM. CDR3: CASVEDRAGANVLTF. CDR3 nucleotides: TGTGCCAGTGTTGAAGACAGGGCTGGGGCCAACGTCCTGACTTTC.

This clonotype was seen ten or more times. The chain uses TRBV20-1 and TRBJ2-7, with D possibly TRBD1 on 6 matching bases. Per germline, CDR1 DFQATT and CDR2 SNEGSKA (reference sequence). The CDR3 consists of 13 residues. Deletions cut 6 bases from V and 3 bases from J, with 15 bases between. The CDR3: CSATAAGVYEQYF. For the CDR3, the DNA is TGCAGTGCAACGGCGGCAGGGGTCTACGAGCAGTACTTC.

The rearrangement joins TRBV30 to TRBJ2-2; TRBD1 matches 9 bases. Germline V gene data show CDR1 as GTSNPN and CDR2 as SVGIG (reference sequence). J lost 7 bases, V lost 3 bases, and 12 bases had no gene match. CDR3 length equals 16 residues. CDR3 DNA sequence: TGTGCCTGGAGCCCTGGACAGGGGCGAGTCTTCGGGGAGCTGTTTTTT. Translated, it gives CAWSPGQGRVFGELFF. The entire variable domain, with the rest obtained from reference TRBV30 and TRBJ2-2, is as follows: SQTIHQWPATLVQPVGSPLSLECTVEGTSNPNLYWYRQAAGRGLQLLFYSVGIGQISSEVPQNLSASRPQDRQFILSSKKLLLSDSGFYLCAWSPGQGRVFGELFFGEGSRLTVL.

The table lists this clonotype with many counts. This sequence joins TRBV7-9 and TRBJ1-2; D unresolved. Trimming took 3 bases from V and 2 from J, leaving 10 bases between them. Germline assignment: CDR1 SEHNR and CDR2 FQNEAQ (reference sequence). The CDR3 runs to 14 residues. The DNA of the CDR3 is TGTGCCAGCAGCTTCTCCCAGGTGAACTATGGCTACACCTTC. This gives the protein CASSFSQVNYGYTF. Full variable domain (missing parts from reference TRBV7-9 and TRBJ1-2): DTGVSQNPRHKITKRGQNVTFRCDPISEHNRLYWYRQTLGQGPEFLTYFQNEAQLEKSRLLSDRFSAERPKGSFSTLEIQRTEQGDSAMYLCASSFSQVNYGYTFGSGTRLTVV.

Many counts were recorded for this clonotype. CDR3: CASSYSLGVQETQYF. In DNA, the CDR3 is TGTGCCAGCAGTTACTCGCTCGGGGTCCAAGAGACCCAGTACTTC. The chain has TRBV6-2 or TRBV6-3 and TRBJ2-5; possibly TRBD2 for D (5 bases). Germline loops: CDR1 MNHEY, CDR2 SVGEGT. Trimming cost V 0 bases and J 1 base, with 9 bases left between them. CDR3 length: 15 residues.

This clonotype was found many times. The chain joins TRBV12-3 or TRBV12-4 to TRBJ2-7; tentatively, D is TRBD1 (6 bases). This CDR3 has 13 amino acids. Trimming pared 6 bases from V and 7 bases from J, leaving 16 bases between. CDR3 in DNA: TGTGCCAGCAGCCTAGGACAGCTACTGGAGCAGTACTTC. Translated: CASSLGQLLEQYF.

This clonotype was picked up a small number of times. The chain carries TRBV7-9 and TRBJ2-7; 9 nucleotides line up with TRBD1. The length of the CDR3 is 15 residues. The germline V gene encodes CDR1 SEHNR and CDR2 FQNEAQ (reference sequence). Trimming removed 5 bases from V and 2 bases from J; junction bases left unmatched: 7. CDR3 loop: CASSPVRDRAYEQYF. CDR3 nucleotides: TGTGCCAGCAGCCCGGTGCGGGACAGGGCCTACGAGCAGTACTTC.

V is TRBV13 and J is TRBJ1-1; D is unclear. CDR1 PRHDT and CDR2 FYEKMQ come from the germline V gene (reference sequence). Trimming left V 2 bases short and J 1 base short, with 8 bases between. The CDR3 is 14 amino acids. The CDR3 loop is CASSLMITNTEAFF. DNA for the CDR3: TGTGCCAGCAGCTTAATGATTACGAACACTGAAGCTTTCTTT.

This clonotype came up many times. The V and J genes are TRBV6-1 and TRBJ1-5; D gene unclear. Trimming stripped 4 bases from V and 4 bases from J, with 5 bases between. From germline, CDR1 is MNHNS and CDR2 SASEGT. This CDR3 spans 12 amino acids. This CDR3 is CASSGGNQPQHF. The DNA for the CDR3 is TGTGCCAGCAGTGGGGGAAATCAGCCCCAGCATTTT.

There are a few counts of this clonotype. The genes are TRBV5-1 and TRBJ1-6; TRBD1 matches at 9 bases. The CDR3 loop spans 17 amino acids. CDR1 is SGHRS, CDR2 YFSETQ, per germline. V lost 2 bases, J lost 10 bases, and 13 bases stayed unmatched. The CDR3 reads CASSLRPGQGNESPLHF. CDR3 bases: TGCGCCAGCAGCTTACGGCCGGGACAGGGTAATGAATCACCCCTCCACTTT.

The V call is TRBV9, the J call TRBJ2-2, with 7 bases identical to TRBD2. The germline gives CDR1 SGDLS, CDR2 YYNGEE. CDR3 size: 15 residues. V was pared by 0 bases and J by 5 bases, with 4 bases of the junction left unmatched. The CDR3 sequence: CASSVGGSYTGELFF. The CDR3 DNA follows: TGTGCCAGCAGCGTAGGCGGGAGTTATACCGGGGAGCTGTTTTTT.

The J gene is TRBJ2-5, the V gene TRBV30; D perhaps matches TRBD1 (5 bases). Germline values: CDR1 GTSNPN, CDR2 SVGIG (reference sequence). The CDR3 extends over 13 amino acids. V lost 0 bases to trimming and J lost 5 bases, with 10 bases between them. CDR3 loop: CAWSVGVRETQYF. Here the CDR3 DNA reads TGTGCCTGGAGTGTAGGGGTTCGGGAGACCCAGTACTTC.

The DNA of the CDR3 is TGTGCCAGCTCACCGGAGGGGGGCACTGAAGCTTTCTTT. This codes for CASSPEGGTEAFF. The chain uses TRBV18 and TRBJ1-1; TRBD1 is a possible D gene (6 bases). The V and J ends lost 3 bases and 4 bases respectively, with 9 bases between them. The CDR3 length is 13 residues. Per germline, CDR1 KGHSH and CDR2 LQKENI.

Many counts were recorded for this clonotype. The J gene is TRBJ1-3, the V gene TRBV11-2; D might be TRBD1 (5 bases). V dropped 4 bases and J dropped 0 bases, with 13 bases sitting between them. This CDR3 spans 16 amino acids. The germline CDR1 and CDR2 sequences are SGHAT and FQNNGV. CDR3 amino acids: CASSSPRGPSGNTIYF. DNA for the CDR3: TGTGCCAGCAGCTCCCCGAGGGGACCCTCTGGAAACACCATATATTTT. The full variable domain, in which reference TRBV11-2 and TRBJ1-3 provide the parts outside the CDR3, is EAGVAQSPRYKIIEKRQSVAFWCNPISGHATLYWYQQILGQGPKLLIQFQNNGVVDDSQLPKDRFSAERLKGVDSTLKIQPAKLEDSAVYLCASSSPRGPSGNTIYFGEGSWLTVV.

This chain links TRBV5-4 with TRBJ1-2; the match to TRBD1 covers 7 bases. V was clipped by 0 bases and J by 2 bases; unmatched bases: 1. Germline V gene lookup returns CDR1 SGHNT and CDR2 YYREEE (reference sequence). The CDR3 contains 14 residues. The CDR3 nucleotides are TGTGCCAGCAGCTTGGAGGGGGCGAACTATGGCTACACCTTC. Protein product: CASSLEGANYGYTF.

In its sample, this clonotype was seen many times. The chain is built from TRBV28 and TRBJ2-7, with 10 bases matching TRBD1. Trimming removed 6 bases from V and 3 bases from J; junction bases left unmatched: 8. In germline, CDR1 is MDHEN, CDR2 SYDVKM. This CDR3 region has 15 residues. CDR3 bases: TGTGCCAGCAGCCACCGGGACAGGGGCTACTACGAGCAGTACTTC. Encoded protein: CASSHRDRGYYEQYF.

The rearrangement joins TRBV6-2 or TRBV6-3 to TRBJ2-1, with D maybe TRBD1 (7 bases). This CDR3 is 13 amino acids long. V was shortened by 5 bases and J by 12 bases, with 17 bases between the two germline ends. Germline CDR1 is MNHEY and CDR2 is SVGEGT. In DNA form, the CDR3 reads TGTGCCAGCAGTATGCAGGGGGGTAACGCGCAGTTCTTC. It yields the protein CASSMQGGNAQFF.

This clonotype was picked up many times. V and J are TRBV28 and TRBJ1-2; D is unclear. CDR3 length equals 14 residues. CDR1 is MDHEN, CDR2 SYDVKM, per germline. Trimming removed 1 base from V and 4 bases from J, with 10 bases in between. For the CDR3, the DNA is TGTGCCAGCAGTTTATCTGGGCGGACCTATGGCTACACCTTC. It is translated as CASSLSGRTYGYTF.

This clonotype has a count of ten or more. V gene TRBV2 combines with J gene TRBJ2-2; TRBD1 aligns across 12 bases. The germline gives CDR1 SNHLY, CDR2 FYNNEI. The CDR3 covers 15 residues. J gave up 5 bases and V 5 bases, and 3 bases lay outside the gene matches. The CDR3 here is CASSWDRGRTGELFF. The CDR3 nucleotides read TGTGCCAGCAGTTGGGACAGGGGGCGTACCGGGGAGCTGTTTTTT.

This clonotype was observed at least ten times. This chain uses TRBV9 with TRBJ2-5; D is undetermined. Per germline, CDR1 SGDLS and CDR2 YYNGEE. The CDR3 is 15 amino acids. V was clipped by 6 bases and J by 4 bases, with 19 bases between them. The CDR3 reads CASTPGGISSETQYF. CDR3 coding DNA: TGTGCCAGCACGCCCGGCGGAATATCGTCAGAGACCCAGTACTTC.

The chain combines TRBV7-3 with TRBJ2-7, with D maybe TRBD2 (6 bases). The ends were cut back, 3 bases at V and 5 bases at J, with 20 bases in the middle. CDR3 length equals 16 residues. CDR1 is SGHTA and CDR2 is FQGTGA in the germline V gene. The CDR3 is CASSLNPGLPGDEQYF. In nucleotides, the CDR3 is TGTGCCAGCAGCTTGAACCCGGGACTTCCCGGGGACGAGCAGTACTTC.

The chain links TRBV5-5 to TRBJ1-1, with 9 bases fitting TRBD1. The CDR3 spans 14 residues. Germline CDR1 is SGHKS and CDR2 is YYEKEE (reference sequence). V dropped 4 bases and J dropped 6; count of bases not matched to a gene: 7. DNA of the CDR3: TGTGCCAGCAGCACCGGACAGGGGCGATCTGAAGCTTTCTTT. It is translated as CASSTGQGRSEAFF.

This clonotype occurred many times. The chain combines TRBV27 with TRBJ1-1, with D perhaps matching TRBD1 (5 bases). Trimming pared 0 bases from V and 11 bases from J, leaving 13 bases between. The germline V gene has CDR1 MNHEY and CDR2 SMNVEV (reference sequence). The CDR3 contains 13 residues. The CDR3 region is CASSLSGPDHAFF. In nucleotides, the CDR3 is TGTGCCAGCAGTTTATCGGGACCGGATCATGCTTTCTTT.

This clonotype was observed many times. The chain carries TRBV28 and TRBJ1-6; 7 bases align to TRBD1. CDR1 and CDR2 (germline): MDHEN, SYDVKM. V dropped 1 base and J dropped 6; count of bases not matched to a gene: 3. There are 15 residues in the CDR3. The CDR3 sequence: CASSLYRGFNSPLHF. CDR3 coding DNA: TGTGCCAGCAGTTTATACAGGGGTTTTAATTCACCCCTCCACTTT.

In this sample, this clonotype turned up a few times. The J gene is TRBJ1-1, the V gene TRBV29-1, with D hard to call. The CDR3 is 11 residues long. Trimming pared 4 bases from V and 4 bases from J, leaving 7 bases between. CDR1 is SQVTM, CDR2 ANQGSEA, per germline. The CDR3 DNA follows: TGCAGCGTTGTTGCGGGCACTGAAGCTTTCTTT. Translating it yields CSVVAGTEAFF. Full variable domain (missing parts from reference TRBV29-1 and TRBJ1-1): SAVISQKPSRDICQRGTSLTIQCQVDSQVTMMFWYRQQPGQSLTLIATANQGSEATYESGFVIDKFPISRPNLTFSTLTVSNMSPEDSSIYLCSVVAGTEAFFGQGTRLTVV.

CDR3 loop: CSVANQGPAYEQYF. CDR3 in DNA: TGCAGCGTTGCCAATCAGGGACCCGCCTACGAGCAGTACTTC. The gene calls are TRBV29-1 and TRBJ2-7; the D gene could be TRBD1 or TRBD2 (5 bases each). This CDR3 region has 14 residues. CDR1 is SQVTM and CDR2 is ANQGSEA in the germline V gene. V gave up 4 bases and J gave up 2 bases, with 15 bases separating them.